This T cell receptor (beta chain) is drawn from a study of OX40 agonist ivuxolimab in advanced cancers. Study as a whole: The treatment was a fully human IgG2 OX40 agonist, ivuxolimab.

The trim removed 3 bases at V and 4 bases at J, leaving 2 bases unmatched. The V gene's germline CDR1 is SGHAT and CDR2 FQNNGV. The CDR3 extends over 15 amino acids. Clones were sequenced by immunoSEQ multiplex PCR, and TCRdb holds only the in-frame ones, with some missing. The repertoire holds 55,000 or so clones, with around 87% as singletons. This sample comprised CD4+ or CD8+ T cells sorted from blood, obtained in a trial of the OX40 agonist ivuxolimab. This TCR came from an adult with an advanced solid tumor such as melanoma, head and neck, liver or kidney cancer. The chain uses TRBV11-2 and TRBJ2-6; TRBD1 agrees at 8 bases. This chain's CDR3 is CASSFQGAGANVLTF. The CDR3, as DNA: TGTGCCAGCAGCTTTCAGGGGGCAGGGGCCAACGTCCTGACTTTC.